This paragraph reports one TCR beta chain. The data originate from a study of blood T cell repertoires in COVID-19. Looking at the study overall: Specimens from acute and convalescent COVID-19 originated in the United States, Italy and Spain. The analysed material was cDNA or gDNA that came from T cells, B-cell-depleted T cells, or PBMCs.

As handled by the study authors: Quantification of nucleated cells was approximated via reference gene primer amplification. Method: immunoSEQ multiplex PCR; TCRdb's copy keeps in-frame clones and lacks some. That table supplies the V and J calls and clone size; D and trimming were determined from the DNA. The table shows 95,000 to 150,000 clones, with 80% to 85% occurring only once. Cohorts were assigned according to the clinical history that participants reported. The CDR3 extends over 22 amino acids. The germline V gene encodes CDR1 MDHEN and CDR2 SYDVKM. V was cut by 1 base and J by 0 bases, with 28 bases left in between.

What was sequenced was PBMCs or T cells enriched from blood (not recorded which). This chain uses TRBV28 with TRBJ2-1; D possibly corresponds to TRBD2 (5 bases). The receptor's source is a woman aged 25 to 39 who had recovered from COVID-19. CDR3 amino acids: CASSLFIGAASERTSSYNEQFF. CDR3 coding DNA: TGTGCCAGCAGTTTATTCATTGGAGCGGCAAGTGAAAGAACGAGCTCCTACAATGAGCAGTTCTTC.